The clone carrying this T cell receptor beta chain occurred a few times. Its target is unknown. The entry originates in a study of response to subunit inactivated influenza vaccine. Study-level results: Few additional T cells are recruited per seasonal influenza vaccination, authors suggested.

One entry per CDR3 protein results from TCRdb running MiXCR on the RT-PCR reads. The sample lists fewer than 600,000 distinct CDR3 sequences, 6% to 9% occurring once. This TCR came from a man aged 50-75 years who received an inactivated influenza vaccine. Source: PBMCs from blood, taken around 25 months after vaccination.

CDR3 bases: TGCAGCGTACTCAGGGGCCAAGAGACCCAGTACTTC. This gives the protein CSVLRGQETQYF. V usage is TRBV29-1 and J usage is TRBJ2-5; perhaps TRBD1 as D (6 bases). This CDR3 region has 12 residues. Looked up from germline, CDR1 is SQVTM and CDR2 is ANQGSEA. V gave up 6 bases and J gave up 1 base, with 9 bases separating them.